This TCR beta chain comes out of a study of shared clonotypes between healthy human individuals. Researchers reported that CD8 memory united CD45RO+ cells with CCR7-negative CD45RA+ TemRA cells. CDR3 length equals 14 residues. Per the germline V gene, CDR1 is KGHSH and CDR2 is LQKENI. V was cut by 3 bases and J by 3 bases, with 12 bases left in between. Across several immunoSEQ plates, the genomic DNA of each subset was split evenly. Repertoires were generated with immunoSEQ multiplex PCR, while TCRdb's copy carries only in-frame clones and drops some. The repertoire holds about 380,000 clones, with roughly 96% as singletons. Study-level points and caveats: Relative to clonotypes present in all four donors, those not shared had lower generation probabilities.

This clone has a single count. The antigen remains unidentified. This receptor was identified in a man younger than 45 in good health. The V and J genes are TRBV18 and TRBJ2-7; unclear D gene. Material for sequencing was memory CD8+ T cells sorted from blood. Subset here: CD45RO+ cells pooled with CCR7-negative TemRA cells. The CDR3 DNA reads as TGTGCCAGCTCACCGGCGGAAGGGAACTACGAGCAGTACTTC. The encoded protein is CASSPAEGNYEQYF.